This T cell receptor beta chain was identified during a study of control samples from healthy donors and cancer patients. V was pared by 3 bases and J by 0 bases, with 10 bases between. The CDR3 covers 15 residues. CDR1 and CDR2 (germline): LNHDA, SQIVND (reference sequence). Here immunoSEQ multiplex PCR was the method, and the copy in TCRdb shows in-frame clones only, minus some. The repertoire consists of 20,000 to 30,000 clones, with approximately 91% occurring once and the leading ten covering about an eighth. The specimen was PBMCs. V is TRBV19 and J is TRBJ2-3; possible D gene TRBD1, 6 bases. The source is a man aged 50 or older with lung cancer. This CDR3 is CASSIGDKSTDTQYF. The CDR3 DNA reads as TGTGCCAGTAGTATTGGGGACAAAAGCACAGATACGCAGTATTTT.